This T cell receptor (beta chain) was profiled in a study of neurological immune-mediated disorders. CDR1 is SGHRS, CDR2 YFSETQ, per germline. The V end lost 7 bases, the J end lost 2 bases, and 17 bases lay between the germline ends. This CDR3 is 15 amino acids long. TCRdb itself ran the 5' RACE reads through MiXCR, one entry per CDR3 protein. The data hold 36,000 or so distinct CDR3 sequences, with 10% observed a single time. The chain recombines TRBV5-1 with TRBJ2-3, with D possibly matching TRBD2 (6 bases). The TCR sequence derives from a woman aged 30 to 39 with HTLV-1-associated myelopathy (HAM/TSP). Sequencing was carried out using PBMCs. The DNA for the CDR3 is TGCGCCAGCGCCCGACTAGGGGCCCACACAGATACGCAGTATTTT. This sequence encodes CASARLGAHTDTQYF.